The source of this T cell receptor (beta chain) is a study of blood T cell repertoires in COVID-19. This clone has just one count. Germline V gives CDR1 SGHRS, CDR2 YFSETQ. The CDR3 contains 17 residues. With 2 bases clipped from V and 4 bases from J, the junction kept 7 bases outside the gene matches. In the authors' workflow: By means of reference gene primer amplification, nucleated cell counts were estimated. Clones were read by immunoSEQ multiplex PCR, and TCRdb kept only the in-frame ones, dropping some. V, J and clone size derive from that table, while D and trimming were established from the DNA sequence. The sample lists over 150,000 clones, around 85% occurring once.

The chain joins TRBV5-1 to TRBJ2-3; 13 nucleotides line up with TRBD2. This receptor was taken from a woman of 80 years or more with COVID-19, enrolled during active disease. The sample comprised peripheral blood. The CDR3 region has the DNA TGCGCCAGCAGCTTAGGACTAGCGGGGGCGGGCGCAGATACGCAGTATTTT. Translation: CASSLGLAGAGADTQYF. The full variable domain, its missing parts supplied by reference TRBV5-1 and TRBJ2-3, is KAGVTQTPRYLIKTRGQQVTLSCSPISGHRSVSWYQQTPGQGLQFLFEYFSETQRNKGNFPGRFSGRQFSNSRSEMNVSTLELGDSALYLCASSLGLAGAGADTQYFGPGTRLTVL.